This T cell receptor beta chain was obtained from a study of cytotoxic CD8 clonotypes in ibrutinib-treated CLL. The germline gives CDR1 DFQATT, CDR2 SNEGSKA (reference sequence). Trimming shortened V by 7 bases and J by 7 bases, and 7 bases separated the two germline ends. CDR3 length: 10 residues. With cryopreserved PBMCs as the source, roughly 2 micrograms of genomic DNA went to TCR beta libraries. Clones were sequenced by immunoSEQ multiplex PCR, and TCRdb holds only the in-frame ones, with some missing. The sample includes 130,000 or so clones, approximately 80% seen only once; the top ten take 28%.

The material sequenced was PBMCs, taken after 12 months of ibrutinib treatment. This sequence was found in a human donor with chronic lymphocytic leukemia. The J gene is TRBJ1-4, the V gene TRBV20-1; D not certain. In DNA, the CDR3 is TGCAGTGTGTGGGGTGAAAAACTGTTTTTT. This encodes CSVWGEKLFF.